These 32 T cell receptor beta chains came from one sample sequenced in a study of monozygotic twins with inflammatory bowel disease. TCRdb re-analyzed the 5' RACE reads; it lists each CDR3 protein once, without DNA. Its listing shows about 210,000 distinct CDR3 sequences. The sample consisted of blood. These receptors were taken from a human donor with ulcerative colitis or Crohn's disease, or a healthy co-twin of an affected twin (not recorded which).

The chain uses TRBV3-1 and TRBJ2-1; TCRdb picks TRBD1, but there is no DNA to check that call. Per germline, CDR1 LGHDT and CDR2 YNNKEL (reference sequence). The CDR3 runs to 16 residues. The chain's CDR3 is CASSRDPGQGVGEQFF.

The rearrangement links TRBV7-9 to TRBJ2-7; TCRdb selects TRBD1, and the lack of DNA leaves this call unchecked. The CDR3 length is 14 residues. The germline CDR1 and CDR2 sequences are SEHNR and FQNEAQ (reference sequence). CDR3 sequence reads: CASSLSGGGYEQYF. Together with reference TRBV7-9 and TRBJ2-7, the CDR3 gives the full variable domain: DTGVSQNPRHKITKRGQNVTFRCDPISEHNRLYWYRQTLGQGPEFLTYFQNEAQLEKSRLLSDRFSAERPKGSFSTLEIQRTEQGDSAMYLCASSLSGGGYEQYFGPGTRLTVT.

The CDR3 region is CSARGGLRGTDTQYF. The rearrangement links TRBV20-1 to TRBJ2-3; TCRdb's D call of TRBD2 is untestable without DNA. Germline CDR1 and CDR2: DFQATT and SNEGSKA (reference sequence). CDR3 size: 15 residues.

V is TRBV12-3 or TRBV12-4 and J is TRBJ1-2; lacking DNA, the TRBD1 call made by TCRdb goes unchecked. The CDR3 has 13 amino acids. The CDR3 loop reads CASNGDRLYGYTF.

Considering frequency, this clonotype is medium-sized. V usage is TRBV11-2 and J usage is TRBJ2-4; the D call from TCRdb, TRBD1, cannot be confirmed without DNA. Germline CDR1 and CDR2: SGHAT and FQNNGV. This CDR3 is 15 amino acids long. The CDR3 loop is CASSHAGTKGDIQYF.

This chain uses TRBV7-7 with TRBJ2-5. Germline V gene lookup returns CDR1 SSHAT and CDR2 FNYEAQ (reference sequence). The CDR3 covers 14 residues. The CDR3 sequence: CASSHNIAGETQYF.

The genes are TRBV19 and TRBJ2-2; without DNA, the TCRdb call of TRBD1 cannot be checked. The CDR3 has 14 amino acids. Looked up from germline, CDR1 is LNHDA and CDR2 is SQIVND (reference sequence). The CDR3 here is CASSMTGNTGELFF.

This sequence joins TRBV12-3 or TRBV12-4 and TRBJ1-1; TCRdb outputs TRBD1, but without DNA this stays unchecked. The CDR3 has 14 amino acids. The CDR3 protein is CASSKTTGVTEAFF.

Here the CDR3 reads CASRQGTGYDSYGYTF. This chain links TRBV6-1 with TRBJ1-2; the TCRdb call, TRBD1, lacks DNA for checking. This CDR3 is built from 16 residues. Germline values: CDR1 MNHNS, CDR2 SASEGT.

This chain joins TRBV19 and TRBJ1-1; TCRdb's D gene call, TRBD1, goes unchecked for lack of DNA. The CDR3 extends over 13 amino acids. Germline CDR1 reads LNHDA; CDR2 reads SQIVND (reference sequence). CDR3 loop: CASSRDRESEAFF.

This chain uses TRBV19 with TRBJ2-1; the TCRdb D gene call, TRBD1, has no DNA to confirm it. Germline CDR1 reads LNHDA; CDR2 reads SQIVND (reference sequence). This CDR3 is built from 16 residues. The CDR3 spells CASSIGTGRGRNEQFF.

The chain employs TRBV7-2 and TRBJ2-1; TCRdb's D gene call, TRBD2, goes unchecked for lack of DNA. This CDR3 has 15 amino acids. Germline V CDR1 and CDR2: SGHTA, FQGNSA. The CDR3 is CASSFGLAGGNEQFF.

The J gene is TRBJ1-2, the V gene TRBV7-9. The CDR3 length is 15 residues. Germline CDR1 is SEHNR and CDR2 is FQNEAQ (reference sequence). The CDR3 is CASSLSGTANYGYTF.

This chain connects TRBV12-3 or TRBV12-4 to TRBJ2-7; TCRdb indicates TRBD1, and absent DNA this call remains unverified. The CDR3 extends over 14 amino acids. CDR3 loop: CASSPWDRVSEQYF.

The chain employs TRBV20-1 and TRBJ1-1; TCRdb outputs TRBD1, but without DNA this stays unchecked. Germline V gene sequence: CDR1 DFQATT, CDR2 SNEGSKA (reference sequence). The CDR3 is 13 amino acids. The CDR3 region is CSARLQGNTEAFF.

The rearrangement uses TRBV7-9 and TRBJ2-2; the TCRdb D gene call, TRBD2, has no DNA to confirm it. The CDR3 loop spans 14 amino acids. Germline CDR1 and CDR2: SEHNR and FQNEAQ (reference sequence). This chain's CDR3 is CAVSGGVNTGELFF.

The J gene is TRBJ2-1, the V gene TRBV7-2. CDR3 size: 17 residues. CDR1 and CDR2 (germline): SGHTA, FQGNSA. The CDR3 reads CASSLHTLNSVYNEQFF.

The genes are TRBV20-1 and TRBJ2-7; no DNA is available, so the TRBD1 call from TCRdb remains unchecked. This CDR3 is built from 15 residues. Per germline, CDR1 DFQATT and CDR2 SNEGSKA (reference sequence). The CDR3 sequence is CSAPYPGGRRYEQYF.

The chain has TRBV9 and TRBJ1-3; TCRdb lists TRBD1, though no DNA is available to test this call. Germline V CDR1 and CDR2: SGDLS, YYNGEE. This CDR3 spans 16 amino acids. CDR3 amino acids: CASSEGGSGPGNTIYF.

The J gene is TRBJ1-6, the V gene TRBV7-2; with no DNA, the TCRdb D assignment of TRBD1 cannot be verified. Germline V CDR1 and CDR2: SGHTA, FQGNSA. This CDR3 contains 17 residues. CDR3 amino acids: CASRSPTGQGLQSPLHF.

V gene TRBV6-1 combines with J gene TRBJ1-2; TCRdb gives TRBD1 as the D gene, but with no DNA this cannot be confirmed. This CDR3 spans 12 amino acids. Germline CDR1 MNHNS, CDR2 SASEGT. Here the CDR3 reads CASSGQLYGYTF.

The V gene is TRBV6-5, the J gene TRBJ1-1. The germline CDR1 and CDR2 sequences are MNHEY and SVGAGI. The CDR3 spans 13 residues. This chain's CDR3 is CASSPTSPTEAFF.

The chain uses TRBV18 and TRBJ2-5. The CDR3 is 11 amino acids. In germline, CDR1 is KGHSH, CDR2 LQKENI. This chain's CDR3 is CASSPQETQYF. Variable domain in full (rest from reference TRBV18 and TRBJ2-5): NAGVMQNPRHLVRRRGQEARLRCSPMKGHSHVYWYRQLPEEGLKFMVYLQKENIIDESGMPKERFSAEFPKEGPSILRIQQVVRGDSAAYFCASSPQETQYFGPGTRLLVL.

This sequence joins TRBV5-1 and TRBJ1-1. Per germline, CDR1 SGHRS and CDR2 YFSETQ. This CDR3 is 15 amino acids long. CDR3 sequence reads: CASSLGGLAGTEAFF.

The chain combines TRBV20-1 with TRBJ2-7; TCRdb's D gene call, TRBD2, goes unchecked for lack of DNA. The length of the CDR3 is 11 residues. Germline loops: CDR1 DFQATT, CDR2 SNEGSKA (reference sequence). CDR3 amino acids: CSVTAPYEQYF.

The chain is built from TRBV2 and TRBJ1-6; TCRdb designates TRBD1, a call that cannot be tested without DNA. Germline CDR1 reads SNHLY; CDR2 reads FYNNEI. CDR3 length: 13 amino acids. The CDR3 region is CASKTGENSPLHF.

The genes are TRBV2 and TRBJ1-5; with no DNA, the TCRdb D assignment of TRBD1 cannot be verified. The CDR3 length is 16 residues. CDR1 is SNHLY and CDR2 is FYNNEI in the germline V gene. The CDR3 protein is CASSGPGADSNQPQHF.

The J gene is TRBJ2-1, the V gene TRBV6-5. The CDR3 consists of 13 residues. Germline V gene lookup returns CDR1 MNHEY and CDR2 SVGAGI. The CDR3 sequence is CASSYSGGREQFF.

The chain employs TRBV12-3 or TRBV12-4 and TRBJ2-3; absent DNA, TCRdb's TRBD2 call cannot be checked. CDR3 size: 15 residues. The CDR3: CSSSLGLAAVDTQYF.

The chain employs TRBV29-1 and TRBJ1-2. The CDR3 length is 13 residues. The germline CDR1 and CDR2 sequences are SQVTM and ANQGSEA. CDR3 protein: CSVRGGLNYGYTF.

V and J are TRBV29-1 and TRBJ1-1. The V gene's germline CDR1 is SQVTM and CDR2 ANQGSEA. The CDR3 loop spans 14 amino acids. The CDR3 is CSVGAGGRGTEAFF.

The CDR3 protein is CASRIGHAETGELFF. The chain couples TRBV19 to TRBJ2-2; the TCRdb D gene call, TRBD1, has no DNA to confirm it. The CDR3 is 15 residues long. From germline, CDR1 is LNHDA and CDR2 SQIVND (reference sequence).